This is a list of T cell receptor beta chains from one sample in a study of immune characterization of retroperitoneal liposarcoma. MiXCR, run by TCRdb on the PCR reads, gives a single entry per CDR3 protein. The data hold about 10,000 distinct CDR3 sequences, with approximately 24% observed a single time. Input material: blood. Every receptor here comes from a male donor with retroperitoneal liposarcoma. CDR3s include the opening cysteine and the closing phenylalanine or tryptophan. The D gene is left open where the match is weak. Only some rows state a clone size, as once, few, many or a class for expanded clones.

TRBJ1-1	NA	NA	TRBV12-3/TRBV12-4	CASSLGRPNTEAFF	TGTGCCAGCAGTTTGGGCAGGCCGAACACTGAAGCTTTCTTT
TRBJ2-3	TRBD2	NA	TRBV20-1	CSATLTSGEVGHTDTQYF	TGCAGTGCTACCCTTACTAGCGGGGAGGTGGGCCACACAGATACGCAGTATTTT
TRBJ2-3	TRBD2	few	TRBV27	CASSLIAGPTDTQYF	TGTGCCAGCAGTTTAATAGCGGGGCCCACAGATACGCAGTATTTT
TRBJ1-2	TRBD1	NA	TRBV6-6	CASNFRQGAHYGYTF	TGTGCCAGCAACTTTCGCCAGGGGGCTCACTATGGCTACACCTTC
TRBJ2-1	NA	NA	TRBV6-1	CASSTRPYEQFF	TGTGCCAGTTCGACCCGACCCTACGAGCAGTTCTTC
TRBJ2-1	NA	many	TRBV12-3/TRBV12-4	CASSLGRVSYEQFF	TGTGCCAGCAGTTTGGGCAGAGTCTCCTACGAGCAGTTCTTC
TRBJ2-7	NA	medium-sized	TRBV7-2	CASSLVSVYYEQYF	TGTGCCAGCAGCTTAGTTTCGGTGTACTACGAGCAGTACTTC
TRBJ1-1	TRBD1	many	TRBV10-2	CASRATGKNTEAFF	TGCGCCAGCAGAGCGACAGGGAAGAACACTGAAGCTTTCTTT
TRBJ1-1	NA	NA	TRBV11-2	CASSLNGQGKTEAFF	TGTGCCAGCAGCTTAAACGGTCAGGGGAAGACTGAAGCTTTCTTT
TRBJ2-1	NA	many	TRBV12-3/TRBV12-4	CASSPTGWETQFF	TGTGCCAGCAGTCCTACAGGGTGGGAGACCCAGTTCTTC
TRBJ2-5	TRBD1	NA	TRBV6-6	CASSQDRGQTQYF	TGTGCCAGCAGTCAAGACAGGGGACAGACCCAGTACTTC
TRBJ2-1	TRBD2	once	TRBV7-6	CASSFFPRGGSGNEQFF	TGTGCCAGCAGCTTCTTTCCCCGGGGGGGATCGGGCAATGAGCAGTTCTTC
TRBJ1-3	NA	NA	TRBV6-1	CASNPGARSGNTIYF	TGTGCCAGCAACCCGGGGGCGAGATCTGGAAACACCATATATTTT
TRBJ2-3	TRBD2	few	TRBV12-3/TRBV12-4	CASTLAGGLADTQYF	TGTGCCAGCACCTTAGCGGGGGGGCTCGCAGATACGCAGTATTTT
TRBJ2-3	NA	medium-sized	TRBV10-2	CASTAASTDTQYF	TGCGCCAGCACCGCAGCTAGCACAGATACGCAGTATTTT
TRBJ1-1	NA	NA	TRBV6-6	CASRDTNTEAFF	TGTGCCAGCAGAGACACGAACACTGAAGCTTTCTTT
TRBJ2-5	TRBD2	NA	TRBV7-2	CASSLTSVQETQYF	TGTGCCAGCAGCTTAACTAGCGTACAAGAGACCCAGTACTTC
TRBJ2-5	TRBD2	large	TRBV4-1	CASSQERLAGGQETQYF	TGCGCCAGCAGCCAAGAAAGGCTAGCGGGGGGTCAGGAGACCCAGTACTTC
TRBJ1-6	TRBD1	many	TRBV12-3/TRBV12-4	CASSSPGQGGSPLHF	TGTGCCAGCAGTTCTCCGGGACAGGGAGGGTCACCCCTCCACTTT
TRBJ2-6	NA	NA	TRBV6-2/TRBV6-3	CASTYHRPRSGANVLTF	TGTGCCAGCACCTACCATAGGCCGCGCTCTGGGGCCAACGTCCTGACTTTC
TRBJ2-1	NA	few	TRBV6-1	CASRRGESYNEQFF	TGTGCCAGCAGAAGAGGGGAATCCTACAATGAGCAGTTCTTC
TRBJ2-1	TRBD2	NA	TRBV5-1	CASSLESSGYNEQFF	TGCGCCAGCAGCTTGGAGTCTAGCGGGTACAATGAGCAGTTCTTC
TRBJ1-2	TRBD1	NA	TRBV10-3	CAISGQGDGYTF	TGTGCCATCAGTGGACAGGGGGATGGCTACACCTTC
TRBJ2-1	NA	NA	TRBV10-3	CATNRDGYNEQFF	TGTGCCACTAATCGGGACGGATACAATGAGCAGTTCTTC
TRBJ1-1	NA	many	TRBV6-4	CASSDGTNTEAFF	TGTGCCAGCAGTGACGGGACGAACACTGAAGCTTTCTTT
TRBJ2-1	TRBD2	NA	TRBV10-1	CASSESAGGLNEQFF	TGCGCCAGCAGTGAATCAGCGGGAGGGCTCAATGAGCAGTTCTTC
TRBJ2-3	NA	medium-sized	TRBV12-5	CASGTGPDTQYF	TGTGCTAGTGGGACAGGCCCAGATACGCAGTATTTT
TRBJ2-1	NA	medium-sized	TRBV6-1	CASSEVGEQFF	TGTGCCAGCAGTGAAGTCGGAGAGCAGTTCTTC
TRBJ2-2	NA	few	TRBV6-1	CASSEAIGDTGELFF	TGTGCCAGCAGTGAAGCTATAGGGGACACCGGGGAGCTGTTTTTT
TRBJ2-2	TRBD1	many	TRBV6-1	CASRPTGANTGELFF	TGTGCCAGCAGGCCTACAGGGGCGAACACCGGGGAGCTGTTTTTT
TRBJ2-7	NA	NA	TRBV6-5	CASSYSPTGNEQYF	TGTGCCAGCAGTTACTCACCTACAGGGAACGAGCAGTACTTC
TRBJ2-1	NA	few	TRBV5-6	CASSLDTSFTREQFF	TGTGCCAGCAGCTTGGATACTAGTTTTACGCGTGAGCAGTTCTTC
TRBJ2-5	NA	NA	TRBV7-6	CASSLDLEETQYF	TGTGCCAGCAGCTTAGACTTGGAGGAGACCCAGTACTTC
TRBJ1-2	NA	few	TRBV6-5	CASSSSRNRANYGYTF	TGTGCCAGCAGTTCCTCCCGCAACAGGGCTAACTATGGCTACACCTTC
TRBJ2-3	TRBD2	NA	TRBV12-3/TRBV12-4	CASTYSGGSDKYF	TGTGCCAGCACCTATAGCGGGGGATCAGATAAGTATTTT
TRBJ2-4	NA	NA	TRBV6-1	CASSPRVPGSKTLQYF	TGTGCCAGCAGCCCTAGGGTTCCAGGGTCCAAAACCCTTCAGTACTTC
TRBJ2-7	NA	many	TRBV6-1	CASRPDSLLTYEQYF	TGTGCCAGCAGGCCCGACTCCCTATTAACCTACGAGCAGTACTTC
TRBJ1-4	TRBD1	few	TRBV6-5	CASSPRTGEKLFF	TGTGCCAGCAGCCCGAGGACAGGAGAAAAACTGTTTTTT
TRBJ2-7	TRBD1	NA	TRBV12-3/TRBV12-4	CASSLGTGMNEQYF	TGTGCCAGCAGTTTAGGGACAGGGATGAACGAGCAGTACTTC
TRBJ2-1	TRBD2	once	TRBV12-5	CASARLGGGYEQFF	TGTGCTAGTGCCCGGTTGGGGGGGGGATATGAGCAGTTCTTC
TRBJ2-5	NA	many	TRBV6-6	CASSYETLQETQYF	TGTGCCAGCAGTTACGAGACACTGCAAGAGACCCAGTACTTC
TRBJ2-1	TRBD2	medium-sized	TRBV6-5	CASSYSTTSGVGEQFF	TGTGCCAGCAGTTACTCGACGACTAGCGGGGTTGGTGAGCAGTTCTTC
TRBJ1-1	NA	medium-sized	TRBV6-1	CASSDKNTEAFF	TGTGCCAGCAGTGACAAGAACACTGAAGCTTTCTTT
TRBJ2-3	TRBD2	many	TRBV12-3/TRBV12-4	CASIPTSGGLDTQYF	TGTGCCAGCATTCCGACTAGCGGGGGGCTTGATACGCAGTATTTT
TRBJ2-7	NA	NA	TRBV6-5	CASSYSFSTWPGRGEQYF	TGTGCCAGCAGTTACTCATTCTCCACTTGGCCGGGACGAGGCGAGCAGTACTTC
TRBJ1-1	NA	medium-sized	TRBV10-2	CASSESTGADTEAFF	TGCGCCAGCAGTGAGTCAACGGGGGCGGACACTGAAGCTTTCTTT